The clone carrying this T cell receptor (beta chain) was recorded many times. Its cognate antigen is unknown. This sample is part of a study of T cell repertoires in cytomegalovirus infection. Study context: Used in the study were CMV epitopes, some recently identified and HLA-C-restricted, others well-studied and HLA-B-restricted. Through public TCR beta signatures, both CMV infection and matching HLA type were indicated. General study points: CMV-specific HLA-C-restricted TCR beta clonotypes dominated the ex vivo response.

TCRdb re-derived calls from the reads in MiXCR, one entry per CDR3 protein. Of roughly 500,000 distinct CDR3 sequences listed, roughly a third are singletons. The input for sequencing was cultured PBMCs, taken from culture after CMV antigen stimulation. This receptor was identified in a human donor in good health (CMV status not recorded). Some clones in this sample may be carry-over from other donors' samples.

The CDR3 protein is CASSSGLAGGTYNEQFF. The CDR3 coding sequence is TGTGCCAGCAGCTCGGGACTAGCGGGAGGCACCTACAATGAGCAGTTCTTC. The chain links TRBV7-3 to TRBJ2-1; 15 positions match TRBD2. The V and J ends lost 4 bases and 2 bases, in that order; junction bases with no gene match: 3. The CDR3 extends over 17 amino acids. Germline V gives CDR1 SGHTA, CDR2 FQGTGA. Combining the CDR3 with reference TRBV7-3 and TRBJ2-1 gives the whole variable domain GAGVSQTPSNKVTEKGKYVELRCDPISGHTALYWYRQSLGQGPEFLIYFQGTGAADDSGLPNDRFFAVRPEGSVSTLKIQRTERGDSAVYLCASSSGLAGGTYNEQFFGPGTRLTVL.